Listed below are T cell receptor beta chains from one sample, sequenced in a study of T cell repertoires in cytomegalovirus infection. TCRdb re-derived calls from the reads in MiXCR, one entry per CDR3 protein. The data contain around 490,000 distinct CDR3 sequences, around 27% of them singletons. The source material was PBMCs. The receptors were sampled from a human donor in good health (CMV status not recorded). Some clones in this sample may be carry-over from other donors' samples. The conserved cysteine and the conserved F or W are not part of the CDR3 here. The order of the fields is V gene, CDR3 protein.

>TRBV12-3/TRBV12-4
ASSPGGGAGNTIY
>TRBV4-1
ASSQPRLKGEQF
>TRBV18
ASSPQPEPDGKLF
>TRBV20-1
SAKDSYT
>TRBV6-2/TRBV6-3
ASSYSSQTYEQY
>TRBV7-2
ASSFQERETQY
>TRBV7-2
ASSRDRPNQPQH
>TRBV20-1
SARGGGTSFSYEQY
>TRBV5-1
ASSLNGQLNTEAF
>TRBV20-1
SAKGTANQPQH
>TRBV6-8
ASSPGHGEAF
>TRBV12-5
ARGLWTGENTGELF
>TRBV27
ASSRGGHYEQY
>TRBV27
ASSLSQGGETQY
>TRBV7-9
ASRPGRTFSYNEQF
>TRBV28
ATRHAYEQY
>TRBV23-1
ASRGRIYEQY
>TRBV7-6
ASSTWDREEKTQY
>TRBV7-2
ASSPQRSLGGDTQY
>TRBV11-2
ASSQLRTGKNIQY
>TRBV7-3
ASSPPLIAGVIGANVLT
>TRBV19
ASSILGEGYRYNEQF
>TRBV19
ASSIQHNEKLF
>TRBV27
ASSLKQSYNEQF
>TRBV18
ASSPPRGLKATEAF
>TRBV4-1
ASSQGRWDTQY
>TRBV29-1
SVEGRRYLQPQH
>TRBV7-2
ASSLASVWSNYGYT
>TRBV12-3/TRBV12-4
ASTNGLAGTTDTQY
>TRBV7-2
ASSLALDVGNIQY
>TRBV20-1
SARGGPASTDTQY
>TRBV7-9
ASSLAGGNTGELF
>TRBV19
ASISPGSNYGYT
>TRBV7-8
ASSLGRQGLNQPQH
>TRBV7-2
ASSRRGRVTEAF
>TRBV7-8
ASSLARRGQGAKSGRANEQF
>TRBV7-7
ASSPERGEKLF
>TRBV15
ATSRGRVGQETQY
>TRBV20-1
SGRGWREQETQY
>TRBV12-3/TRBV12-4
ASSLRLAVGELF
>TRBV10-3
AIGGPRVETQY